This T cell receptor (beta chain) stems from a study of identifying expanded T cells in peripheral blood. The CDR3 extends over 12 amino acids. Trimming took off 3 bases at V and 6 bases at J, with 9 bases between the two ends. Germline loops: CDR1 SGHDT, CDR2 YYEEEE. Generated by immunoSEQ multiplex PCR, the TCRdb table keeps only in-frame clones and is missing some. In the table there are around 94,000 clones, 85% of which are singletons. As concerns this clone: No antigen is known for it.

Study-wide results and caveats: Technical replicates showed around 1.2 changed clones; approximately two weeks around 15; four weeks 19.

During the collection period, no donor immune events like infections were recorded. Sequenced material: blood. The V gene is TRBV5-6, the J gene TRBJ1-2; tentatively, D is TRBD1 (6 bases). The receptor comes from a person aged 18 to 75 in good health. CDR3 sequence: CASSYGGHGYTF. CDR3 coding DNA: TGTGCCAGCAGCTACGGGGGGCATGGCTACACCTTC.